These 29 T cell receptor beta chains originate from one sample sequenced in a study of blood T cell repertoires in COVID-19. Method: immunoSEQ multiplex PCR; TCRdb's copy keeps in-frame clones and lacks some. The sample lists over 150,000 clones, around 84% occurring once. What was sequenced was peripheral blood. The receptors derive from a woman aged 55-70 years with COVID-19, enrolled during active disease.

The CDR3 region has the DNA TGTGCCAGTATACGACGTGGGGCAGGGAGGCTGGACACTGAAGCTTTCTTT. Its protein product is CASIRRGAGRLDTEAFF. The chain recombines TRBV19 with TRBJ1-1; D perhaps matches TRBD1 (5 bases). Trimming shortened V by 7 bases and J by 3 bases, and 24 bases separated the two germline ends. CDR1 is LNHDA and CDR2 is SQIVND in the germline V gene (reference sequence). This CDR3 has 17 amino acids.

V gene TRBV5-1 combines with J gene TRBJ1-2, with TRBD1 as a possible D gene (6 bases). The germline gives CDR1 SGHRS, CDR2 YFSETQ. The CDR3 runs to 15 residues. The V end was cut by 5 bases, the J end by 9 bases, with 23 bases between. CDR3 DNA: TGCGCCAGCAGTGGCCTTGGGGGCCTGAGGGAGAGCTACACCTTC. Its translation: CASSGLGGLRESYTF.

This clone has a single count. The chain recombines TRBV15 with TRBJ1-5; 7 bases match TRBD1. V trimming: 0 bases; J trimming: 6 bases; junction bases outside the gene matches: 5. The length of the CDR3 is 15 residues. Germline V lookup: CDR1 LNHNV, CDR2 YYDKDF (reference sequence). DNA of the CDR3: TGTGCCACCAGCAGAGAGGCAGGGGGTTCTCAGCCCCAGCATTTT. Protein product: CATSREAGGSQPQHF.

The V call is TRBV14, the J call TRBJ2-5, with D perhaps TRBD2 (6 bases). V shed 4 bases and J shed 7 bases, with 13 bases lying between them. Looked up from germline, CDR1 is SGHDN and CDR2 is FVKESK. The CDR3 consists of 13 residues. CDR3 protein: CASSPRLGGTQYF. DNA for the CDR3: TGTGCCAGCAGCCCGAGACTGGGGGGGACCCAGTACTTC.

This chain links TRBV7-8 with TRBJ2-3; D remains ambiguous. Trimming left V 5 bases short and J 6 bases short, with 9 bases between. This CDR3 has 12 residues. The V gene's germline CDR1 is SGHVS and CDR2 FQNEAQ. The CDR3 nucleotides read TGTGCCAGCAGCCGCCCCCCGGATACGCAGTATTTT. Translating it yields CASSRPPDTQYF. Full variable domain (outside the CDR3, taken from reference TRBV7-8 and TRBJ2-3): GAGVSQSPRYKVAKRGQDVALRCDPISGHVSLFWYQQALGQGPEFLTYFQNEAQLDKSGLPSDRFFAERPEGSVSTLKIQRTQQEDSAVYLCASSRPPDTQYFGPGTRLTVL.

The chain links TRBV6-1 to TRBJ1-2; tentative D call: TRBD1 (5 bases). Germline CDR1 reads MNHNS; CDR2 reads SASEGT. The V and J ends lost 0 bases and 7 bases respectively, with 15 bases between them. The CDR3 runs to 15 residues. The CDR3 reads CASSEAPGGTGGYTF. The CDR3 DNA reads as TGTGCCAGCAGTGAAGCGCCCGGGGGTACGGGTGGCTACACCTTC.

This rearrangement joins TRBV5-1 to TRBJ1-1; 8 nucleotides agree with TRBD1. This CDR3 region has 13 residues. Trimming cost V 6 bases and J 7 bases; bases outside gene matches: 8. The germline CDR1 and CDR2 sequences are SGHRS and YFSETQ. CDR3 coding DNA: TGCGCCAGCAAGATAGGACAGGGCAATGAAGCTTTCTTT. The encoded protein is CASKIGQGNEAFF.

CDR3 sequence reads: CATGILFGETQYF. In DNA, the CDR3 is TGTGCCACCGGGATCTTATTCGGGGAGACCCAGTACTTC. The chain is built from TRBV19 and TRBJ2-5, with a possible D match to TRBD2 (5 bases). V was trimmed by 10 bases and J by 5 bases, leaving 17 bases between them. The CDR3 covers 13 residues. Germline V gene sequence: CDR1 LNHDA, CDR2 SQIVND (reference sequence).

This clone was counted between two and nine times. The V gene is TRBV18, the J gene TRBJ1-1; D may be TRBD1 (5 bases). V was shortened by 5 bases and J by 6 bases, with 7 bases between the two germline ends. The CDR3 is 11 amino acids. Germline V gives CDR1 KGHSH, CDR2 LQKENI. CDR3 DNA: TGTGCCAGCTCAGGGGCTGCTGAAGCTTTCTTT. It encodes CASSGAAEAFF.

The chain recombines TRBV7-9 with TRBJ1-4; TRBD1 aligns across 7 bases. This CDR3 is built from 15 residues. Germline lookup yields CDR1 SEHNR and CDR2 FQNEAQ (reference sequence). Trimming at V came to 5 bases and at J to 6 bases, leaving 9 bases not matched to a gene. For the CDR3, the DNA is TGTGCCAGCAGCCCGGGGGGGACAGCTGATGAAAAACTGTTTTTT. It codes for CASSPGGTADEKLFF.

V and J are TRBV11-2 and TRBJ1-4; TRBD1 is a possible D gene (6 bases). Per germline, CDR1 SGHAT and CDR2 FQNNGV. CDR3 length: 16 residues. The V end lost 5 bases, the J end lost 8 bases, and 21 bases lay between the germline ends. The CDR3 protein is CASSPMGGNRAEKLFF. The CDR3 region has the DNA TGTGCCAGCAGCCCTATGGGGGGGAACAGGGCCGAAAAACTGTTTTTT.

The rearrangement links TRBV18 to TRBJ1-1, with 8 bases identical to TRBD1. The CDR3 has 17 residues. Trimming cost V 3 bases and J 2 bases; bases outside gene matches: 11. Germline loops: CDR1 KGHSH, CDR2 LQKENI. The CDR3, as DNA: TGTGCCAGCTCACCGACCTCAGGGGGCGGACTTAACACTGAAGCTTTCTTT. Encoded protein: CASSPTSGGGLNTEAFF.

V is TRBV7-8 and J is TRBJ2-7; TRBD2 is a possible D gene (6 bases). The germline V gene has CDR1 SGHVS and CDR2 FQNEAQ. V lost 1 base to trimming and J lost 5 bases, with 21 bases between them. The CDR3 consists of 17 residues. The CDR3 DNA follows: TGTGCCAGCAGCTTAGGGGGGTTTGGCCGGAGGGCAGACGAGCAGTACTTC. It specifies CASSLGGFGRRADEQYF.

The chain recombines TRBV5-1 with TRBJ1-1, with D possibly matching TRBD1 (6 bases). This CDR3 has 16 amino acids. V was trimmed by 4 bases and J by 1 base, leaving 17 bases between them. The germline V gene has CDR1 SGHRS and CDR2 YFSETQ. The DNA of the CDR3 is TGCGCCAGCAGCGTCTCACAGGGAATTGGGAACACTGAAGCTTTCTTT. Amino acid sequence: CASSVSQGIGNTEAFF.

The chain has TRBV2 and TRBJ1-5; D is perhaps TRBD1 (5 bases). Germline lookup yields CDR1 SNHLY and CDR2 FYNNEI. The germline V and J ends were trimmed by 3 bases and 5 bases, with 14 bases remaining between them. This CDR3 has 15 residues. This CDR3 reads CASSEHRTQYQPQHF. CDR3 in DNA: TGTGCCAGCAGTGAGCACAGGACGCAGTATCAGCCCCAGCATTTT.

The V gene is TRBV7-2, the J gene TRBJ2-5; TRBD2 is a possible D gene (6 bases). The CDR3 consists of 14 residues. Germline V gives CDR1 SGHTA, CDR2 FQGNSA. V gave up 5 bases and J gave up 4 bases, with 14 bases separating them. Here the CDR3 DNA reads TGTGCCAGCAGCGTCTCTAGCGCTCGAGAGACCCAGTACTTC. Its protein is CASSVSSARETQYF. Supplemented by reference TRBV7-2 and TRBJ2-5, the full variable domain reads GAGVSQSPSNKVTEKGKDVELRCDPISGHTALYWYRQSLGQGLEFLIYFQGNSAPDKSGLPSDRFSAERTGGSVSTLTIQRTQQEDSAVYLCASSVSSARETQYFGPGTRLLVL.

The rearrangement links TRBV6-5 to TRBJ1-5; 7 nucleotides align to TRBD1. CDR3 size: 14 residues. V trimming: 2 bases; J trimming: 2 bases; junction bases outside the gene matches: 0. Germline CDR1 reads MNHEY; CDR2 reads SVGAGI. CDR3 protein: CASSYDRGNQPQHF. The CDR3 DNA follows: TGTGCCAGCAGTTACGACAGGGGCAATCAGCCCCAGCATTTT.

This clone has just a few counts. Other nucleotide sequences from this sample produce the same CDR3. This chain joins TRBV19 and TRBJ1-3; D not certain. CDR3 length equals 15 residues. Looked up from germline, CDR1 is LNHDA and CDR2 is SQIVND (reference sequence). Trimming took 6 bases from V and 0 from J, leaving 12 bases between them. The CDR3 loop is CASRPAGGSGNTIYF. CDR3 bases: TGTGCCAGTAGGCCCGCGGGCGGCTCTGGAAACACCATATATTTT.

This chain links TRBV3-1 (or the pseudogene TRBV3-2) with TRBJ1-4; TRBD1 matches at 11 bases. Germline loops: CDR1 LGHDT, CDR2 YNNKEL (reference sequence). The junction had 7 bases not matched to a gene; V was cut back by 4 bases and J by 6 bases. The CDR3 is 16 amino acids. CDR3 protein: CASSRRTGGRDEKLFF. In DNA, the CDR3 is TGTGCCAGCAGCCGTCGGACAGGGGGCCGGGATGAAAAACTGTTTTTT.

This clone was counted a single time. The chain recombines TRBV5-1 with TRBJ1-4, with D uncertain. CDR1 SGHRS and CDR2 YFSETQ come from the germline V gene. The CDR3 spans 14 residues. The V end was cut by 5 bases, the J end by 10 bases, with 18 bases between. The CDR3 sequence: CASSDFPNEGKLFF. In nucleotides, the CDR3 is TGCGCCAGCAGTGACTTCCCCAATGAAGGAAAACTGTTTTTT. Complete variable domain (other parts from reference TRBV5-1 and TRBJ1-4): KAGVTQTPRYLIKTRGQQVTLSCSPISGHRSVSWYQQTPGQGLQFLFEYFSETQRNKGNFPGRFSGRQFSNSRSEMNVSTLELGDSALYLCASSDFPNEGKLFFGSGTQLSVL.

The chain recombines TRBV11-3 with TRBJ2-1; D is perhaps TRBD2 (5 bases). The length of the CDR3 is 14 residues. Trimming removed 1 base from V and 11 bases from J, with 15 bases in between. The V gene's germline CDR1 is SGHNT and CDR2 YENEEA. This chain's CDR3 is CASSLGRSDSQQFF. The CDR3 region has the DNA TGTGCCAGCAGCTTAGGGCGTAGCGACTCACAGCAGTTCTTC.

The chain carries TRBV7-9 and TRBJ2-5; 9 bases fit TRBD2. Germline V CDR1 and CDR2: SEHNR, FQNEAQ (reference sequence). V lost 3 bases and J lost 5; bases outside the gene matches: 4. The CDR3 spans 14 residues. The CDR3 DNA follows: TGTGCCAGCAGCTTTACTAGCGGGTTCGAGACCCAGTACTTC. It specifies CASSFTSGFETQYF. Drawing the rest from reference TRBV7-9 and TRBJ2-5, the complete variable domain is DTGVSQNPRHKITKRGQNVTFRCDPISEHNRLYWYRQTLGQGPEFLTYFQNEAQLEKSRLLSDRFSAERPKGSFSTLEIQRTEQGDSAMYLCASSFTSGFETQYFGPGTRLLVL.

This chain joins TRBV27 and TRBJ2-1, with 15 bases aligning to TRBD2. V lost 5 bases and J lost 10; bases outside the gene matches: 9. The V gene's germline CDR1 is MNHEY and CDR2 SMNVEV (reference sequence). The CDR3 covers 16 residues. The CDR3 here is CASSRLVGLAGGEQFF. DNA of the CDR3: TGTGCCAGCAGTCGGCTAGTGGGACTAGCGGGGGGAGAGCAGTTCTTC.

The chain uses TRBV9 and TRBJ1-5; 7 positions agree with TRBD1. V dropped 2 bases and J dropped 3; count of bases not matched to a gene: 5. Per germline, CDR1 SGDLS and CDR2 YYNGEE. The CDR3 sequence is 15 residues long. The CDR3 DNA follows: TGTGCCAGCAGCGTCACGGGACAGAACAATCAGCCCCAGCATTTT. It codes for CASSVTGQNNQPQHF.

The chain is built from TRBV29-1 and TRBJ1-2; D is perhaps TRBD1 (5 bases). CDR1 and CDR2 (germline): SQVTM, ANQGSEA. Deletions cut 7 bases from V and 4 bases from J, with 16 bases between. The CDR3 is 13 amino acids. CDR3 bases: TGCAGCGCCGGAGGGACGTCCATCTATGGCTACACCTTC. Its protein product is CSAGGTSIYGYTF.

The chain joins TRBV14 to TRBJ2-3; 13 nucleotides match TRBD2. The length of the CDR3 is 18 residues. Trimming cost V 0 bases and J 7 bases; bases outside gene matches: 10. The germline CDR1 and CDR2 sequences are SGHDN and FVKESK. The CDR3 DNA sequence: TGTGCCAGCAGCCAAGATCGGGGACTAGCGGGGCAGTCACATACGCAGTATTTT. This encodes CASSQDRGLAGQSHTQYF.

This clone was detected a few times. The chain joins TRBV12-5 to TRBJ1-5; D gene uncertain. The CDR3 is made up of 14 amino acids. V lost 6 bases, J lost 2 bases, and 11 bases lay in between. Germline V gene sequence: CDR1 LGHNT, CDR2 FRNRAP. The DNA for the CDR3 is TGTGCTAGTGGGCCAGACGGGGGCAATCAGCCCCAGCATTTT. This gives the protein CASGPDGGNQPQHF.

This chain joins TRBV5-4 and TRBJ1-2, with D maybe TRBD1 (6 bases). CDR1 SGHNT and CDR2 YYREEE come from the germline V gene (reference sequence). CDR3 length: 15 amino acids. With 5 bases removed from V and 0 bases from J, the gap between germline ends came to 14 bases. CDR3 protein: CASSEGVLANYGYTF. The DNA for the CDR3 is TGTGCCAGCAGTGAGGGGGTGTTAGCTAACTATGGCTACACCTTC.

The chain uses TRBV6-5 and TRBJ1-1; no reliable D call. Deletions cut 5 bases from V and 4 bases from J, with 11 bases between. The CDR3 length is 13 residues. The germline V gene encodes CDR1 MNHEY and CDR2 SVGAGI. CDR3 in DNA: TGTGCCAGCAGTCGGACTCCCTCCACTGAAGCTTTCTTT. This gives the protein CASSRTPSTEAFF.